A single sample is the source of the 29 T cell receptor beta chains below, sequenced in a study of blood T cell repertoires in COVID-19. Sequencing was performed with immunoSEQ multiplex PCR; in TCRdb, only in-frame clones are kept and a portion is missing. The profile shows roughly 68,000 clones, 80% to 95% of them singletons. The sequencing input was peripheral blood. The receptors here all came from a middle-aged man with COVID-19, enrolled during active disease.

This chain links TRBV6-5 with TRBJ2-2; possible D gene TRBD1, 5 bases. The CDR3 length is 16 residues. V dropped 0 bases and J dropped 5 bases, with 13 bases sitting between them. Germline V gives CDR1 MNHEY, CDR2 SVGAGI. The CDR3 reads CASSYSTDMWTGELFF. DNA for the CDR3: TGTGCCAGCAGTTACTCAACGGACATGTGGACCGGGGAGCTGTTTTTT.

V is TRBV5-4 and J is TRBJ1-1; D remains ambiguous. V was pared by 0 bases and J by 0 bases, with 6 bases between. The CDR3 sequence is 14 residues long. Germline lookup yields CDR1 SGHNT and CDR2 YYREEE (reference sequence). The CDR3 is CASSLDMMNTEAFF. The CDR3 coding sequence is TGTGCCAGCAGCTTGGACATGATGAACACTGAAGCTTTCTTT.

This clone appeared once. The chain joins TRBV2 to TRBJ2-1; maybe TRBD2 (5 bases). In germline, CDR1 is SNHLY, CDR2 FYNNEI. This CDR3 region has 13 residues. With 8 bases removed from V and 11 bases from J, the gap between germline ends came to 19 bases. The CDR3 nucleotides read TGTGCCAGCGGTAGCCGCGATGGGAGCAAGCAGTTCTTC. This encodes CASGSRDGSKQFF.

A single count supports this clone. This chain connects TRBV5-6 to TRBJ1-1, with a possible D match to TRBD1 (6 bases). Trimming left V 8 bases short and J 0 bases short, with 17 bases between. Per the germline V gene, CDR1 is SGHDT and CDR2 is YYEEEE. There are 15 residues in the CDR3. As DNA, the CDR3 is TGTGCCAGGGATTACCGGGACATGGTGAACACTGAAGCTTTCTTT. Residues: CARDYRDMVNTEAFF.

This clone was observed a single time. V is TRBV3-1 (or the pseudogene TRBV3-2) and J is TRBJ1-1; TRBD1 matches 9 bases. The germline V gene encodes CDR1 LGHDT and CDR2 YNNKEL (reference sequence). V lost 2 bases, J lost 5 bases, and 3 bases stayed unmatched. The CDR3 has 14 amino acids. CDR3: CASSQPGQGTEAFF. The CDR3 coding sequence is TGTGCCAGCAGCCAACCGGGACAGGGAACTGAAGCTTTCTTT.

The chain has TRBV11-2 and TRBJ2-2, with D possibly being TRBD1 (6 bases). The CDR3 consists of 16 residues. Germline loops: CDR1 SGHAT, CDR2 FQNNGV. Between the trimmed V and J ends, which lost 1 base and 2 bases, there was a span of 11 bases. CDR3 protein: CASSLVQGFNTGELFF. CDR3 DNA: TGTGCCAGCAGCTTAGTCCAGGGGTTTAACACCGGGGAGCTGTTTTTT.

The chain links TRBV9 to TRBJ2-5, with D possibly being TRBD1 (6 bases). The CDR3 loop spans 17 amino acids. Trimming pared 4 bases from V and 3 bases from J, leaving 22 bases between. Per the germline V gene, CDR1 is SGDLS and CDR2 is YYNGEE. The DNA for the CDR3 is TGTGCCAGCAGCCCAACCTTAGGCAGGGGTAGTGAAGAGACCCAGTACTTC. This encodes CASSPTLGRGSEETQYF.

The chain links TRBV3-1 (or the pseudogene TRBV3-2) to TRBJ1-5, with D hard to call. The ends were cut back, 0 bases at V and 7 bases at J, with 7 bases in the middle. CDR1 is LGHDT, CDR2 YNNKEL, per germline (reference sequence). This CDR3 comprises 13 residues. In DNA, the CDR3 is TGTGCCAGCAGCCAAGATAATATCCAGCCCCAGCATTTT. Translation: CASSQDNIQPQHF.

The CDR3 protein is CASSWGQGGNEQFF. CDR3 nucleotides: TGTGCCAGCAGCTGGGGACAGGGCGGAAATGAGCAGTTCTTC. The chain employs TRBV7-9 and TRBJ2-1; 9 bases line up with TRBD1. The ends lost 4 bases at V and 7 bases at J; junction bases unmatched: 5. CDR1 and CDR2 from the germline V gene are SEHNR and FQNEAQ (reference sequence). The CDR3 covers 14 residues.

This chain joins TRBV10-3 and TRBJ1-1; D unresolved. The CDR3 is made up of 14 amino acids. Trimming shortened V by 3 bases and J by 0 bases, and 8 bases separated the two germline ends. CDR1 and CDR2 (germline): ENHRY, SYGVKD. CDR3 loop: CAISELAMNTEAFF. The DNA of the CDR3 is TGTGCCATCAGTGAACTAGCAATGAACACTGAAGCTTTCTTT.

This clone came up once. V usage is TRBV18 and J usage is TRBJ2-2, with a weak D call TRBD2 (6 bases). Trimming took off 3 bases at V and 3 bases at J, with 14 bases between the two ends. Germline assignment: CDR1 KGHSH and CDR2 LQKENI. The CDR3 covers 16 residues. CDR3 bases: TGTGCCAGCTCACCGAGGCGGGGACGGGACACCGGGGAGCTGTTTTTT. Its protein is CASSPRRGRDTGELFF.

The chain carries TRBV4-1 and TRBJ2-7; 8 bases agree with TRBD1. The CDR3 is 15 amino acids. Trimming removed 3 bases from V and 6 bases from J; junction bases left unmatched: 10. The V gene's germline CDR1 is MGHRA and CDR2 YSYEKL. CDR3 sequence: CASSQLDREISEQYF. In nucleotides, the CDR3 is TGCGCCAGCAGCCAGCTGGACAGGGAGATTTCCGAGCAGTACTTC.

The genes are TRBV29-1 and TRBJ1-2, with 11 bases aligning to TRBD1. J gave up 7 bases and V 6 bases, and 13 bases lay outside the gene matches. Germline CDR1 and CDR2: SQVTM and ANQGSEA. The CDR3 spans 15 residues. The CDR3 coding sequence is TGCAGCGTGGTCGGACAGGGGGCGATGACTCCTGGCTACACCTTC. The encoded protein is CSVVGQGAMTPGYTF.

The V gene is TRBV6-2 or TRBV6-3, the J gene TRBJ1-5; D gene ambiguous. V was pared by 2 bases and J by 1 base, with 12 bases between. Germline V gene data show CDR1 as MNHEY and CDR2 as SVGEGT. The CDR3 is 16 residues long. CDR3 DNA: TGTGCCAGCAGTTACGGTTCGATCGGGAGCAATCAGCCCCAGCATTTT. It codes for CASSYGSIGSNQPQHF.

This clone was seen once. The chain combines TRBV30 with TRBJ2-3; 7 nucleotides match TRBD1. The J segment lost 2 bases and the V segment lost 7 bases, leaving 6 bases of the junction unmatched. The germline V gene has CDR1 GTSNPN and CDR2 SVGIG (reference sequence). The CDR3 has 13 residues. In DNA, the CDR3 is TGTGCCTCCCGGGACAGATCCACAGATACGCAGTATTTT. Translation: CASRDRSTDTQYF.

The chain links TRBV3-1 (or the pseudogene TRBV3-2) to TRBJ2-2, with TRBD2 identical over 11 bases. Losses at the gene ends were 4 bases for V and 5 bases for J; bases not matched to a gene: 12. The CDR3 contains 18 residues. The germline gives CDR1 LGHDT, CDR2 YNNKEL (reference sequence). CDR3 DNA: TGTGCCAGCAGCCCTACGGGACTAGCGGTCGGGGGGACCGGGGAGCTGTTTTTT. Translation gives CASSPTGLAVGGTGELFF.

The rearrangement links TRBV19 to TRBJ2-7; a weak D match, TRBD1 (7 bases). From germline, CDR1 is LNHDA and CDR2 SQIVND (reference sequence). The V gene lost 4 bases and the J gene lost 1 base, with 11 bases spanning the gap. The CDR3 has 14 amino acids. The CDR3 loop is CASSSQGGSYEQYF. The CDR3 nucleotides are TGTGCCAGTAGTAGTCAGGGGGGTTCCTACGAGCAGTACTTC. Drawing the rest from reference TRBV19 and TRBJ2-7, the complete variable domain is DGGITQSPKYLFRKEGQNVTLSCEQNLNHDAMYWYRQDPGQGLRLIYYSQIVNDFQKGDIAEGYSVSREKKESFPLTVTSAQKNPTAFYLCASSSQGGSYEQYFGPGTRLTVT.

The V gene is TRBV28, the J gene TRBJ1-5; D is possibly TRBD1 (5 bases). Deletions cut 2 bases from V and 2 bases from J, with 19 bases between. This CDR3 spans 18 amino acids. Per germline, CDR1 MDHEN and CDR2 SYDVKM. CDR3 residues: CASSLQGRKKTGNQPQHF. CDR3 DNA sequence: TGTGCCAGCAGTTTACAGGGTCGTAAGAAGACGGGCAATCAGCCCCAGCATTTT. The full variable domain, with the rest looked up from reference TRBV28 and TRBJ1-5, is DVKVTQSSRYLVKRTGEKVFLECVQDMDHENMFWYRQDPGLGLRLIYFSYDVKMKEKGDIPEGYSVSREKKERFSLILESASTNQTSMYLCASSLQGRKKTGNQPQHFGDGTRLSIL.

V gene TRBV19 combines with J gene TRBJ1-5, with 7 bases lining up with TRBD1. The CDR3 runs 15 residues. The germline V gene encodes CDR1 LNHDA and CDR2 SQIVND (reference sequence). V gave up 3 bases and J gave up 0 bases; unmatched junction bases: 2. CDR3 region: CASSMGQYSNQPQHF. CDR3 bases: TGTGCCAGTAGTATGGGACAGTATAGCAATCAGCCCCAGCATTTT.

CDR3 in amino acids: CASKRGQTYGYTF. CDR3 DNA sequence: TGTGCCAGTAAGAGGGGGCAGACCTATGGCTACACCTTC. This chain links TRBV19 with TRBJ1-2, with TRBD1 identical over 7 bases. Germline CDR1 is LNHDA and CDR2 is SQIVND (reference sequence). This CDR3 spans 13 amino acids. The ends lost 7 bases at V and 4 bases at J; junction bases unmatched: 6.

This sequence joins TRBV4-2 and TRBJ2-1; TRBD2 matches at 10 bases. CDR1 is LGHNA and CDR2 is YNFKEQ in the germline V gene. V was pared by 0 bases and J by 4 bases, with 6 bases of the junction left unmatched. The CDR3 is 17 residues long. Here the CDR3 DNA reads TGTGCCAGCAGCCAAGATTCACTAGCGGGGTCTTACAATGAGCAGTTCTTC. Amino acid sequence: CASSQDSLAGSYNEQFF.

The chain carries TRBV19 and TRBJ1-5; D remains ambiguous. Trimming shortened V by 2 bases and J by 4 bases, and 9 bases separated the two germline ends. The germline CDR1 and CDR2 sequences are LNHDA and SQIVND (reference sequence). The CDR3 sequence is 14 residues long. CDR3 amino acids: CASSIRGFNQPQHF. The CDR3 DNA follows: TGTGCCAGTAGTATAAGAGGGTTTAATCAGCCCCAGCATTTT.

The CDR3 DNA reads as TGTGCCAGTAGCGAGGGGGCTAATTCACCCCTCCACTTT. Encoded protein: CASSEGANSPLHF. V is TRBV19 and J is TRBJ1-6; the match to TRBD1 covers 7 bases. Germline V gene data show CDR1 as LNHDA and CDR2 as SQIVND (reference sequence). V lost 6 bases and J lost 6; bases outside the gene matches: 2. The CDR3 covers 13 residues.

This chain links TRBV6-5 with TRBJ1-5; D unresolved. Germline V lookup: CDR1 MNHEY, CDR2 SVGAGI. The V end lost 9 bases, the J end lost 5 bases, and 5 bases lay between the germline ends. This CDR3 contains 10 residues. The CDR3 reads CASRDQPQHF. The CDR3 region has the DNA TGTGCCAGTCGGGATCAGCCCCAGCATTTT.

This sequence joins TRBV6-1 and TRBJ2-1; 10 bases fit TRBD2. The trim removed 1 base at V and 8 bases at J, leaving 2 bases unmatched. Germline V gives CDR1 MNHNS, CDR2 SASEGT. The CDR3 covers 14 residues. The CDR3: CASSEGLAGDEQFF. The CDR3 DNA reads TGTGCCAGCAGTGAAGGGCTAGCGGGAGATGAGCAGTTCTTC.

This sequence joins TRBV30 and TRBJ2-7, with 9 nucleotides matching TRBD2. The J segment lost 1 base and the V segment lost 3 bases, leaving 13 bases of the junction unmatched. From germline, CDR1 is GTSNPN and CDR2 SVGIG (reference sequence). The CDR3 spans 17 residues. CDR3 region: CAWSPYGTSTESYEQYF. The CDR3 region has the DNA TGTGCCTGGAGCCCATACGGGACTAGCACCGAGTCCTACGAGCAGTACTTC. The entire variable domain, with the rest obtained from reference TRBV30 and TRBJ2-7, is as follows: SQTIHQWPATLVQPVGSPLSLECTVEGTSNPNLYWYRQAAGRGLQLLFYSVGIGQISSEVPQNLSASRPQDRQFILSSKKLLLSDSGFYLCAWSPYGTSTESYEQYFGPGTRLTVT.

The J gene is TRBJ1-2, the V gene TRBV4-2; tentatively, D is TRBD1 (6 bases). This CDR3 is 14 amino acids long. Trimming cost V 2 bases and J 9 bases, with 16 bases left between them. CDR1 is LGHNA, CDR2 YNFKEQ, per germline. The CDR3 reads CASSQSRQGISYTF. The CDR3 DNA reads as TGTGCCAGCAGCCAATCGAGGCAGGGGATCAGCTACACCTTC.

This chain uses TRBV28 with TRBJ2-3; 10 bases align to TRBD1. Germline V gene sequence: CDR1 MDHEN, CDR2 SYDVKM. V was clipped by 3 bases and J by 4 bases; unmatched bases: 4. This CDR3 has 15 residues. The CDR3 DNA follows: TGTGCCAGCAGTTTGACAGGGGGCGAGGCAGATACGCAGTATTTT. Translated, it gives CASSLTGGEADTQYF.

This rearrangement joins TRBV4-1 to TRBJ2-4, with D unresolved. Trimming removed 1 base from V and 0 bases from J, with 10 bases in between. The V gene's germline CDR1 is MGHRA and CDR2 YSYEKL. The CDR3 extends over 16 amino acids. CDR3 protein: CASSQVYSLAKNIQYF. The CDR3 DNA reads as TGCGCCAGCAGCCAAGTATACAGTCTAGCCAAAAACATTCAGTACTTC.